Given below is one T cell receptor (beta chain) in context. Its antigen remains unknown. The CDR3 consists of 17 residues. CDR1 and CDR2 from the germline V gene are MGHRA and YSYEKL. Trimming removed 2 bases at V and 2 bases at J, with 16 bases between. The data were obtained in a study of response to subunit inactivated influenza vaccine. Study-wide results and caveats: The authors proposed limited new T cell recruitment per seasonal influenza vaccination.

TCRdb re-called the RT-PCR reads with MiXCR, one entry per CDR3 protein. The data hold about 620,000 distinct CDR3 sequences, with around 10% observed a single time. These data were also filed under a second study, of T cells expressing NK-cell markers. As that report states: With UMIs, 5'RACE template switching was used to make TCR beta cDNA. Seropositivity for HCMV was found in seven of the eight sequenced donors, with one seronegative. Dominance of the CD3+CD56-NKG2C+ fraction by these clonotypes also held in a few donors.

The rearrangement uses TRBV4-1 and TRBJ1-5, with D possibly matching TRBD1 (6 bases). This specimen was PBMCs from blood, taken on the day of vaccination. This sequence originates from a man aged 45-65 years who received an inactivated influenza vaccine. The DNA of the CDR3 is TGCGCCAGCAGCCAATGGGGGCTCCAACGGGGCAATCAGCCCCAGCATTTT. Protein: CASSQWGLQRGNQPQHF.